This passage covers 11 T cell receptor beta chains from one sample sequenced in a study of T cell responses to AZD1222 COVID-19 vaccine. TCRdb keeps only in-frame clones here, not all; method: immunoSEQ multiplex PCR. The sample consists of about 130,000 clones, 85% to 90% of them appearing once. Source: peripheral blood, taken on day 0 of AZD1222 vaccination. The source is an adult in good health.

This clone was detected only once. This chain connects TRBV3-1 (or the pseudogene TRBV3-2) to TRBJ1-4, with D perhaps matching TRBD1 (5 bases). With 2 bases removed from V and 4 bases from J, the gap between germline ends came to 8 bases. Germline V gene sequence: CDR1 LGHDT, CDR2 YNNKEL (reference sequence). CDR3 size: 14 residues. The CDR3 DNA sequence: TGTGCCAGCAGCCAAATCGGGGGTAATGAAAAACTGTTTTTT. Amino acid sequence: CASSQIGGNEKLFF.

This clone was counted once. The same CDR3 can be traced to other DNA sequences in this sample. The rearrangement joins TRBV18 to TRBJ2-7; D tentatively fits TRBD1 or TRBD2 (5 bases each). There are 12 residues in the CDR3. Germline CDR1 and CDR2: KGHSH and LQKENI. The V end was cut by 2 bases, the J end by 3 bases, with 5 bases between. CDR3 in DNA: TGTGCCAGCTCACCAGGGGGCTACGAGCAGTACTTC. It yields the protein CASSPGGYEQYF.

This chain uses TRBV5-4 with TRBJ2-3, with D possibly matching TRBD2 (5 bases). Trimming left V 7 bases short and J 3 bases short, with 12 bases between. Germline V lookup: CDR1 SGHNT, CDR2 YYREEE (reference sequence). The CDR3 contains 13 residues. As DNA, the CDR3 is TGTGCCAGCTCCGGGGTGGCGACAGATACGCAGTATTTT. Residues: CASSGVATDTQYF.

The rearrangement uses TRBV19 and TRBJ1-6; maybe TRBD1 (6 bases). The CDR3 runs to 14 residues. Germline-derived CDR1 and CDR2 are LNHDA and SQIVND (reference sequence). V lost 5 bases and J 10 bases, leaving 15 bases between the germline ends. The CDR3 DNA is TGTGCCAGTAGTGTCCGGGACAATTTCTCACCCCTCCACTTT. It translates to CASSVRDNFSPLHF.

The chain uses TRBV7-6 and TRBJ2-2, with 12 bases fitting TRBD2. Germline V gene lookup returns CDR1 SGHVS and CDR2 FNYEAQ. This CDR3 region has 18 residues. Germline trimming cut 1 base from V and 0 bases from J; bases unmatched to any gene: 3. This CDR3 reads CASSLELAGGPNTGELFF. As DNA, the CDR3 is TGTGCCAGCAGCTTAGAACTAGCGGGGGGTCCGAACACCGGGGAGCTGTTTTTT. Together with reference TRBV7-6 and TRBJ2-2, the CDR3 gives the full variable domain: GAGVSQSPRYKVTKRGQDVALRCDPISGHVSLYWYRQALGQGPEFLTYFNYEAQQDKSGLPNDRFSAERPEGSISTLTIQRTEQRDSAMYRCASSLELAGGPNTGELFFGEGSRLTVL.

As DNA, the CDR3 is TGTGCCAGCAGTTACTCGATGGGGAATGGCTACACCTTC. This codes for CASSYSMGNGYTF. V usage is TRBV6-5 and J usage is TRBJ1-2; D ambiguous. The CDR3 has 13 residues. Germline-derived CDR1 and CDR2 are MNHEY and SVGAGI. V gave up 0 bases and J gave up 6 bases, with 8 bases separating them.

The J gene is TRBJ1-2, the V gene TRBV12-5; the D is unclear. CDR1 and CDR2 from the germline V gene are LGHNT and FRNRAP. Between the trimmed V and J ends, which lost 4 bases and 3 bases, there was a span of 6 bases. The CDR3 extends over 12 amino acids. The CDR3 DNA reads TGTGCTAGTGGTTCTGGAGACTATGGCTACACCTTC. Amino acid sequence: CASGSGDYGYTF.

DNA of the CDR3: TGTGCCAGTAGGTCCGACGGGACAGCCCGGGTGGAGCAGTACTTC. It translates to CASRSDGTARVEQYF. The gene calls are TRBV19 and TRBJ2-7, with 7 positions matching TRBD1. Germline values: CDR1 LNHDA, CDR2 SQIVND (reference sequence). Losses at the gene ends were 6 bases for V and 7 bases for J; bases not matched to a gene: 15. The CDR3 is made up of 15 amino acids.

The rearrangement links TRBV19 to TRBJ1-5, with D tentatively TRBD1 (5 bases). Trimming pared 3 bases from V and 13 bases from J, leaving 16 bases between. Germline-derived CDR1 and CDR2 are LNHDA and SQIVND (reference sequence). This CDR3 contains 13 residues. CDR3 bases: TGTGCCAGTAGTATGGGGGGTCTACGACATCAGCATTTT. Protein product: CASSMGGLRHQHF. The complete variable domain, with remaining parts taken from reference TRBV19 and TRBJ1-5, reads DGGITQSPKYLFRKEGQNVTLSCEQNLNHDAMYWYRQDPGQGLRLIYYSQIVNDFQKGDIAEGYSVSREKKESFPLTVTSAQKNPTAFYLCASSMGGLRHQHFGDGTRLSIL.

The V and J genes are TRBV7-2 and TRBJ1-2; D is unclear. The CDR3 runs to 15 residues. Germline V gene lookup returns CDR1 SGHTA and CDR2 FQGNSA. V was shortened by 2 bases and J by 4 bases, with 14 bases between the two germline ends. CDR3 nucleotide sequence: TGTGCCAGCAGCTTACACGGGGTGAGATCCTATGGCTACACCTTC. This sequence encodes CASSLHGVRSYGYTF.

J is TRBJ1-2 and V is TRBV7-9; D is perhaps TRBD1 (5 bases). CDR1 and CDR2 from the germline V gene are SEHNR and FQNEAQ (reference sequence). This CDR3 comprises 14 residues. Trimming cost V 1 base and J 2 bases, with 8 bases left between them. The CDR3 protein is CASSLGAGNYGYTF. Here the CDR3 DNA reads TGTGCCAGCAGCTTAGGTGCAGGGAACTATGGCTACACCTTC. Looking up the rest from reference TRBV7-9 and TRBJ1-2 gives the full variable domain: DTGVSQNPRHKITKRGQNVTFRCDPISEHNRLYWYRQTLGQGPEFLTYFQNEAQLEKSRLLSDRFSAERPKGSFSTLEIQRTEQGDSAMYLCASSLGAGNYGYTFGSGTRLTVV.